The 2 T cell receptor beta chains below come from one sample, sequenced in a study of response to subunit inactivated influenza vaccine. TCRdb recomputed calls from the RT-PCR reads with MiXCR, one row per CDR3 protein. The repertoire holds about 500,000 distinct CDR3 sequences, approximately 15% seen once, with 3% to 3.5% in the top ten. The sample here was CD4+ T cells sorted from PBMCs, taken about 24 months after vaccination. The receptors here all came from a man in his fifties or sixties who received an inactivated influenza vaccine.

The chain recombines TRBV12-3 or TRBV12-4 with TRBJ1-6; D remains ambiguous. V was clipped by 5 bases and J by 10 bases, with 18 bases between them. This CDR3 has 15 amino acids. DNA for the CDR3: TGTGCCAGCAGTCGTACCGGACTTACGTTATCACCCCTCCACTTT. It is translated as CASSRTGLTLSPLHF.

This rearrangement joins TRBV5-1 to TRBJ1-5, with D possibly matching TRBD1 (6 bases). Deletions cut 0 bases from V and 5 bases from J, with 15 bases between. This CDR3 has 16 amino acids. Per germline, CDR1 SGHRS and CDR2 YFSETQ. In DNA, the CDR3 is TGCGCCAGCAGCTTGGTGTCGGGGGGCCCTTATCAGCCCCAGCATTTT. As protein: CASSLVSGGPYQPQHF. Together with reference TRBV5-1 and TRBJ1-5, the CDR3 gives the full variable domain: KAGVTQTPRYLIKTRGQQVTLSCSPISGHRSVSWYQQTPGQGLQFLFEYFSETQRNKGNFPGRFSGRQFSNSRSEMNVSTLELGDSALYLCASSLVSGGPYQPQHFGDGTRLSIL.